This is a list of T cell receptor beta chains from one sample in a study of regulatory T cells in long-lasting Graves disease. TCRdb passed the multiplex PCR reads through MiXCR, listing each CDR3 protein once. The data contain some 470,000 distinct CDR3 sequences, roughly a fifth of them singletons. The material was peripheral blood mononuclear cells (PBMCs), obtained when the disease was refractory, from a patient treated with antithyroid drugs. The receptor set was obtained from a female donor with Graves disease. Both conserved end residues are part of each CDR3. Each record gives: CDR3 length, V gene, clone size, J gene, D gene, CDR3 DNA, CDR3 protein. The D gene is left open where the match is weak. The size of a clone is reported for some rows only, either as once, few or many, or as a class for expanded clones.

12	TRBV27	NA	TRBJ2-3	NA	TGTGCCAGCGGGCCGGGACACTATACGCAGTATTTT	CASGPGHYTQYF
12	TRBV9	NA	TRBJ1-2	NA	TGTGCCAGCAGCGCCCCCCGGGTAGGCTACACCTTC	CASSAPRVGYTF
16	TRBV28	NA	TRBJ1-3	NA	TGTGCCAGCAGCCCCCCCCTCGGGGGGAGTCGGAACACCATATATTTT	CASSPPLGGSRNTIYF
15	TRBV5-1	NA	TRBJ2-6	TRBD1	TGCGCCAGCAGGCAGACAGGGTCTGGGGCCAACGTCCTGACTTTC	CASRQTGSGANVLTF
13	TRBV6-2/TRBV6-3	NA	TRBJ1-1	NA	TGTGCCAGCAGACAGGACATGAGGACTGAAGCTTTCTTT	CASRQDMRTEAFF
15	TRBV7-9	few	TRBJ2-2	NA	TGTGCCAGCAGCTTAGTATCTGCGGCGGCCGGGGAGCTGTTTTTT	CASSLVSAAAGELFF
14	TRBV28	many	TRBJ1-5	NA	TGTGCCAGCAGTTCCGAGAGGGTATTTCAGCCCCAGCATTTT	CASSSERVFQPQHF
12	TRBV7-3	many	TRBJ1-1	NA	TGTGCCAGCAGCGGGATGAACACTGAAGCTTTCTTT	CASSGMNTEAFF
14	TRBV12-3/TRBV12-4	many	TRBJ2-5	NA	TGTGCCAGCACCCTCGGTACACCTCAAGAGACCCAGTACTTC	CASTLGTPQETQYF
13	TRBV5-1	few	TRBJ1-4	TRBD1	TGCGCCAGCAGCTACGGGACAGCTGAAAAACTGTTTTTT	CASSYGTAEKLFF
14	TRBV29-1	many	TRBJ2-7	NA	TGCAGCGTTGTGGGGGGGCGTTACTCCTACGAGCAGTACTTC	CSVVGGRYSYEQYF
15	TRBV20-1	NA	TRBJ2-2	NA	TGCAGTGCTAGAGATTGGGCAGGGGAGACCGGGGAGCTGTTTTTT	CSARDWAGETGELFF
16	TRBV2	few	TRBJ2-3	TRBD2	TGTGCCAGCAGTTATAGCGGGGTCACCGGGAAAGATACGCAGTATTTT	CASSYSGVTGKDTQYF
13	TRBV20-1	many	TRBJ1-4	NA	TGCAGTGCTAGTGATCCGGGGGATGAAAAACTGTTTTTT	CSASDPGDEKLFF
15	TRBV18	few	TRBJ1-5	TRBD1	TGTGCCAGCTCACCAGGGGACAGGGATCGCCAGCCCCAGCATTTT	CASSPGDRDRQPQHF
13	TRBV5-1	few	TRBJ1-6	NA	TGCGCCAGCAGCTTGGGATCGGGGTCACCCCTCCACTTT	CASSLGSGSPLHF
15	TRBV6-1	NA	TRBJ2-5	TRBD2	TGTGCCAGCAGTCTTAGCGGGAACCAACAAGAGACCCAGTACTTC	CASSLSGNQQETQYF
14	TRBV5-1	many	TRBJ1-1	TRBD1	TGCGCCAGTTGGGACAGGGGGCCGAACACTGAAGCTTTCTTT	CASWDRGPNTEAFF
12	TRBV6-2/TRBV6-3	NA	TRBJ2-7	TRBD2	TGTGCCAGCGCTAGCGGAGTTTACGAGCAGTACTTC	CASASGVYEQYF
15	TRBV20-1	many	TRBJ2-7	TRBD1	TGCAGTGCTACAGACTTACCGGGACAGAACTACGAGCAGTACTTC	CSATDLPGQNYEQYF
13	TRBV3-1	few	TRBJ2-5	NA	TGTGCCAGCAGCCAAGGGGGCAAAGAGACCCAGTACTTC	CASSQGGKETQYF
15	TRBV5-1	NA	TRBJ2-2	NA	TGCGCCAGCAGCTTGGGAGGCGGGATCACCGGGGAGCTGTTTTTT	CASSLGGGITGELFF